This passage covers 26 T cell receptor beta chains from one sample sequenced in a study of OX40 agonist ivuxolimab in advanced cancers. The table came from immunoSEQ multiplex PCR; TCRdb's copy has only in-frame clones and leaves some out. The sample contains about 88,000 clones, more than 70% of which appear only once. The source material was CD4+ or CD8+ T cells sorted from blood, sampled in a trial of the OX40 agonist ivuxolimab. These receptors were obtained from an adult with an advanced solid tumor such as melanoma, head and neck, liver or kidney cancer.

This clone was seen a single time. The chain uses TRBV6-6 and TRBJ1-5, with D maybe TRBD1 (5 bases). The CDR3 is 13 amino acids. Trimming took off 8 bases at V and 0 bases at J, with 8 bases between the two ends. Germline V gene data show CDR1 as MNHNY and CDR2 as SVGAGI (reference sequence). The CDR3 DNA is TGTGCCAGCGGGACGGGTAGCAATCAGCCCCAGCATTTT. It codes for CASGTGSNQPQHF.

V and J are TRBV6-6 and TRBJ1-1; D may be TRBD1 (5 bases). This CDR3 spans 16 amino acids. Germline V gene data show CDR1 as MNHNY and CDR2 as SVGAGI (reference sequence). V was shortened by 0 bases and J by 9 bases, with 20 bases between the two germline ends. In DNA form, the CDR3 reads TGTGCCAGCAGTTACTCAGGGACTCGGGGAGATCTTCAAGCTTTCTTT. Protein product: CASSYSGTRGDLQAFF.

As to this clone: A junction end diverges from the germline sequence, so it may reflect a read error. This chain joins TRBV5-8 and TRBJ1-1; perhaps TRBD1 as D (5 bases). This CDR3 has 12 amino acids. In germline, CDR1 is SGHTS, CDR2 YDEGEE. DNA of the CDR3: TGTGCCAGCAGTTTGGTTGCGGGGACAGCTTTCTTT. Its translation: CASSLVAGTAFF.

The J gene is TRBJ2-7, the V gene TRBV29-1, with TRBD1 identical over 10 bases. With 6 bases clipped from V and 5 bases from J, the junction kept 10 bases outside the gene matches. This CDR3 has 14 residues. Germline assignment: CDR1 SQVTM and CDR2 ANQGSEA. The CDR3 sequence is CSVRIGTGDDEQYF. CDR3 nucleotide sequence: TGCAGCGTACGAATCGGGACAGGGGACGACGAGCAGTACTTC.

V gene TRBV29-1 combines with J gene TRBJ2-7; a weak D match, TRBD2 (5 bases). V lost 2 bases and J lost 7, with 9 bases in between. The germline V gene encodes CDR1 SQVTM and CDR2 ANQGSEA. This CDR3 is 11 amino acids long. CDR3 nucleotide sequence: TGCAGCGTTGAACTAGCCGGGGAGCAGTACGTC. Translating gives CSVELAGEQYV.

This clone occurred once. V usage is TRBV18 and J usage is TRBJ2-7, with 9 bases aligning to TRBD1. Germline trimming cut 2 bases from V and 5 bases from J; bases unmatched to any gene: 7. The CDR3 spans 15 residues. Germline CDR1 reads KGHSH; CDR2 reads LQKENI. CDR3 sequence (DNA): TGTGCCAGCTCACCATGGACAGGGGATGGAAACGAGCAGTACTTC. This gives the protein CASSPWTGDGNEQYF. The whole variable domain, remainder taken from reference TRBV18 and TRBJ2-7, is NAGVMQNPRHLVRRRGQEARLRCSPMKGHSHVYWYRQLPEEGLKFMVYLQKENIIDESGMPKERFSAEFPKEGPSILRIQQVVRGDSAAYFCASSPWTGDGNEQYFGPGTRLTVT.

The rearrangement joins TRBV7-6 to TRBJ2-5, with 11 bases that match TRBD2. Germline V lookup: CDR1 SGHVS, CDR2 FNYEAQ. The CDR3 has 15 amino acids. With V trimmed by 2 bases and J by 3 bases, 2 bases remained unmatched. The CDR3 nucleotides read TGTGCCAGCAGCTTAACGGGACTAGCGGAAGAGACCCAGTACTTC. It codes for CASSLTGLAEETQYF. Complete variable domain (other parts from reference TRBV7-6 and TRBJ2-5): GAGVSQSPRYKVTKRGQDVALRCDPISGHVSLYWYRQALGQGPEFLTYFNYEAQQDKSGLPNDRFSAERPEGSISTLTIQRTEQRDSAMYRCASSLTGLAEETQYFGPGTRLLVL.

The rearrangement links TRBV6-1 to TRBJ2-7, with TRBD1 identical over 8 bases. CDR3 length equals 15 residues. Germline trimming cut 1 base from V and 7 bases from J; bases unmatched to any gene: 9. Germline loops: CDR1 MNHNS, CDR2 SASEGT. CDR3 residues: CASSEVPQGAVEQYF. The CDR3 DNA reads TGTGCCAGCAGTGAAGTCCCCCAGGGGGCTGTTGAGCAGTACTTC.

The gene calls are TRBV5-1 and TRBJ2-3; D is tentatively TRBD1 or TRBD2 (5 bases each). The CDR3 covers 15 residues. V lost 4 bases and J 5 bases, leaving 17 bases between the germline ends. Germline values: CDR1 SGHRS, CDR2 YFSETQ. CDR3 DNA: TGCGCCAGCAGCCCGACGGGGCTAGATTTAGATACGCAGTATTTT. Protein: CASSPTGLDLDTQYF.

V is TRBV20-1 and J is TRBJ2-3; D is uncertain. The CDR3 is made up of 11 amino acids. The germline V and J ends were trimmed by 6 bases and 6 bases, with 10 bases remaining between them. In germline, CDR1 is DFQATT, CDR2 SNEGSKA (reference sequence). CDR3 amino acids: CSAESVDTQYF. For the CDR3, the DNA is TGCAGTGCCGAGAGCGTGGATACGCAGTATTTT.

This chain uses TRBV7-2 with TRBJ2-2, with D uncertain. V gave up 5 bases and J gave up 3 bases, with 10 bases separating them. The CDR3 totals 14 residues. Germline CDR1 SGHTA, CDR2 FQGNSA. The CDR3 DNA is TGTGCCAGCAGCGAAGGGTGGTACACCGGGGAGCTGTTTTTT. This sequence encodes CASSEGWYTGELFF.

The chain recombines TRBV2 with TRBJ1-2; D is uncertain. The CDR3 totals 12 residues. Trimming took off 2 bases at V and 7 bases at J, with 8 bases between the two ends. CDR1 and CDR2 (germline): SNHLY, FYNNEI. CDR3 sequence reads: CASSETRGGYTF. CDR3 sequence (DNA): TGTGCCAGCAGTGAAACCCGGGGTGGCTACACCTTC.

The CDR3 region is CASKDGSNTGELFF. The CDR3 nucleotides are TGTGCCAGTAAGGACGGCTCGAACACCGGGGAGCTGTTTTTT. The genes are TRBV19 and TRBJ2-2; D is undetermined. Germline V gene data show CDR1 as LNHDA and CDR2 as SQIVND (reference sequence). CDR3 length equals 14 residues. The V end was cut by 7 bases, the J end by 0 bases, with 9 bases between.

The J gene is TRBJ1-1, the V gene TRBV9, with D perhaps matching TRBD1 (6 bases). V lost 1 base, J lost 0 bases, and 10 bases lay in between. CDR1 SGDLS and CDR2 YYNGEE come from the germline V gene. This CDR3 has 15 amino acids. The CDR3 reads CASSVLGQMNTEAFF. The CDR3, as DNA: TGTGCCAGCAGCGTATTAGGACAGATGAACACTGAAGCTTTCTTT. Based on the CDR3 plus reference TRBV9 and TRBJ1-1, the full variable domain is DSGVTQTPKHLITATGQRVTLRCSPRSGDLSVYWYQQSLDQGLQFLIQYYNGEERAKGNILERFSAQQFPDLHSELNLSSLELGDSALYFCASSVLGQMNTEAFFGQGTRLTVV.

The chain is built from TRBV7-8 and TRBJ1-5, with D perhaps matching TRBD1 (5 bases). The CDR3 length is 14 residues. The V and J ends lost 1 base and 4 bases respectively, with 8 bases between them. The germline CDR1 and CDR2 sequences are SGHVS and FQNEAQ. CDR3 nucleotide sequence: TGTGCCAGCAGCTTAGTGGGGGGGAATCAGCCCCAGCATTTT. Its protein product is CASSLVGGNQPQHF.

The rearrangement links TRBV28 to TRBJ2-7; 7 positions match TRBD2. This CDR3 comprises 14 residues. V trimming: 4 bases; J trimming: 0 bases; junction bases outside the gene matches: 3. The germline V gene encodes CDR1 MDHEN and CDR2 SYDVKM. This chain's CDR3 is CASSSGGASYEQYV. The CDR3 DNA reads TGTGCCAGCAGTTCGGGAGGAGCCTCCTACGAGCAGTACGTC.

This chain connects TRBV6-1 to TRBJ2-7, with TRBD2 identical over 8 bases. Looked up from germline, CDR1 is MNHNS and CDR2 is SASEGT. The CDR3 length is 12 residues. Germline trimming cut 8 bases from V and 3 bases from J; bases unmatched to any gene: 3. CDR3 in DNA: TGTGCCAGCCGGGGGGGTTTCTACGAGCAGTACGTC. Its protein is CASRGGFYEQYV.

The CDR3 nucleotides are TGTGCCAGCAGCTTAATAGCTGATACGCAGTATTTT. It specifies CASSLIADTQYF. The V and J genes are TRBV7-3 and TRBJ2-3; D is ambiguous. Trimming left V 1 base short and J 6 bases short, with 5 bases between. Germline CDR1 is SGHTA and CDR2 is FQGTGA. The CDR3 has 12 amino acids.

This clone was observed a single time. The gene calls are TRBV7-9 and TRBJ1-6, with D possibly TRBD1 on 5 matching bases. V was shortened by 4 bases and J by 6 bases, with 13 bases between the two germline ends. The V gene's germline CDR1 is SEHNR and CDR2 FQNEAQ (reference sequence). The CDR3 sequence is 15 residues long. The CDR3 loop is CASSWTSMRNSPLHF. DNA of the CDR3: TGTGCCAGCAGCTGGACATCTATGCGTAATTCACCCCTCCACTTT.

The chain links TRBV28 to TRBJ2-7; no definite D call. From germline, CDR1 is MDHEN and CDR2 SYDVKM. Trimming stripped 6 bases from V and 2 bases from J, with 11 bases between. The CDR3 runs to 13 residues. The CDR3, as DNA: TGTGCCAGCAGCCGAGTCGCCCCCTACGAGCAGTACTTC. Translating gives CASSRVAPYEQYF.

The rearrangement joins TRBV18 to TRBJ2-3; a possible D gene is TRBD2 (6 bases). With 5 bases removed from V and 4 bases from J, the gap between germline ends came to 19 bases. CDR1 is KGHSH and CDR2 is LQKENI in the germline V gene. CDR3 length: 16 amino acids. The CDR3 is CASSAGLPGSADTQYF. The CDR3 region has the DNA TGTGCCAGCTCAGCGGGACTCCCGGGTTCCGCAGATACGCAGTATTTT.

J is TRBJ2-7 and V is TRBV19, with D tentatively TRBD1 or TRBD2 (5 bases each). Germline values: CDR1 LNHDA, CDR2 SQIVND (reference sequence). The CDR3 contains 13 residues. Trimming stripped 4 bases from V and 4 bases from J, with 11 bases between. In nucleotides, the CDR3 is TGTGCCAGTAGTAGGGACCTACTGTACGAGCAGTACTTC. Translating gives CASSRDLLYEQYF. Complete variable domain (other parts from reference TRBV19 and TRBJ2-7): DGGITQSPKYLFRKEGQNVTLSCEQNLNHDAMYWYRQDPGQGLRLIYYSQIVNDFQKGDIAEGYSVSREKKESFPLTVTSAQKNPTAFYLCASSRDLLYEQYFGPGTRLTVT.

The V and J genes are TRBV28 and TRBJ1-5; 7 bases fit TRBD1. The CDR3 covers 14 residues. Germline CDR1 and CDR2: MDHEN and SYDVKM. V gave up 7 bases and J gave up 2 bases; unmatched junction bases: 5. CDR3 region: CASMTGTGNQPQHF. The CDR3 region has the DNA TGTGCCAGCATGACAGGGACGGGCAATCAGCCCCAGCATTTT.

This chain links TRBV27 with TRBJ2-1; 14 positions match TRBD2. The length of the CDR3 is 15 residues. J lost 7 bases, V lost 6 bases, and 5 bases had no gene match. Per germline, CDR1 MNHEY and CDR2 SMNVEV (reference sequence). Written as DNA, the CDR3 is TGTGCCAGCAGCAGGACTAGCGGGAGGCGGAATGAGCAGTTCTTC. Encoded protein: CASSRTSGRRNEQFF.

CDR3 loop: CASSLDTDTQYF. The CDR3 region has the DNA TGTGCCAGCAGCTTAGATACAGATACGCAGTATTTT. This sequence joins TRBV7-9 and TRBJ2-3; D gene ambiguous. The CDR3 is made up of 12 amino acids. V was trimmed by 1 base and J by 3 bases, leaving 2 bases between them. Germline CDR1 reads SEHNR; CDR2 reads FQNEAQ (reference sequence).

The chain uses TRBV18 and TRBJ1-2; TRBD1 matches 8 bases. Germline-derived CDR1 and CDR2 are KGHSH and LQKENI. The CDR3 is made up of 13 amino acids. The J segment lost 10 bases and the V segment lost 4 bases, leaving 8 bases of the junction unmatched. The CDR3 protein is CASSRTGIGNYTF. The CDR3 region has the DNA TGTGCCAGCTCACGGACAGGGATAGGTAACTACACCTTC. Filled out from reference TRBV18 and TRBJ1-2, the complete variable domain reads NAGVMQNPRHLVRRRGQEARLRCSPMKGHSHVYWYRQLPEEGLKFMVYLQKENIIDESGMPKERFSAEFPKEGPSILRIQQVVRGDSAAYFCASSRTGIGNYTFGSGTRLTVV.